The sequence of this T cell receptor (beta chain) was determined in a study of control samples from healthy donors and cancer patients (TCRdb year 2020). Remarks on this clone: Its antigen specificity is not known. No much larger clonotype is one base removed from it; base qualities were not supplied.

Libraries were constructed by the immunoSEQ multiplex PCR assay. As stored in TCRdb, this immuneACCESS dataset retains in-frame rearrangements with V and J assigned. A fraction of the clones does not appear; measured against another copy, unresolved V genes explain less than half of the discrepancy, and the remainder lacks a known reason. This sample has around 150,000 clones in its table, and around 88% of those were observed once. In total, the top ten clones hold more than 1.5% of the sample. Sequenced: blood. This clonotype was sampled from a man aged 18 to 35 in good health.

The DNA is TGTGCCAGCAGCCCGCAGGCGCAGGGGCGTGGCTACACCTTC. This encodes CASSPQAQGRGYTF. The V and J segments used are TRBV4-2 and TRBJ1-2, and the D gene may be TRBD1, 6 bases matching. The CDR3 starts with the cysteine, ends with the phenylalanine, and has 14 residues. Only the CDR3 region is kept as DNA, spanning 42 bases read in frame from base 1. Per the germline V gene, LGHNA is the CDR1 and YNFKEQ is the CDR2. V and J are truncated by 4 bases and 7 bases respectively, leaving an intervening sequence of 16 bases.